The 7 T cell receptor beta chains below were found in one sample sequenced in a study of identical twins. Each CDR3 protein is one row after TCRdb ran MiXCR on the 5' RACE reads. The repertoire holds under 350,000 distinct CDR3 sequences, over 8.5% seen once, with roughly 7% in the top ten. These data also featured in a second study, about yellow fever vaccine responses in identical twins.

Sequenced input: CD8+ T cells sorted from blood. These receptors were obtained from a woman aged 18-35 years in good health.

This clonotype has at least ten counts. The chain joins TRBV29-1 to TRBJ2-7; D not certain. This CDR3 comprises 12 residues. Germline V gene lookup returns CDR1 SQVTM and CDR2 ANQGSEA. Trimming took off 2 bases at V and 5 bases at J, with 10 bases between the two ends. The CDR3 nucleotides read TGCAGCGTTGAATTTGCATCCAACGAGCAGTACTTC. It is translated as CSVEFASNEQYF.

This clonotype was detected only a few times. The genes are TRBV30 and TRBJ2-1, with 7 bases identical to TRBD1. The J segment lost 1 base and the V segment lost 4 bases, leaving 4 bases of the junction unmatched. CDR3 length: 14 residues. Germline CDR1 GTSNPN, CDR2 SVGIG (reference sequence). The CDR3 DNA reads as TGTGCCTGGACCCGGGACAGTTCCTACAATGAGCAGTTCTTC. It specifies CAWTRDSSYNEQFF.

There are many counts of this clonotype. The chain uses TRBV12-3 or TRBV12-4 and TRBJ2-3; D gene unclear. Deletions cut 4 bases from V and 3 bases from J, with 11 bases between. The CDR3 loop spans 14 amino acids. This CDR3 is CASSSDVGTDTQYF. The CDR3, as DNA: TGTGCCAGCAGTTCCGACGTTGGGACAGATACGCAGTATTTT.

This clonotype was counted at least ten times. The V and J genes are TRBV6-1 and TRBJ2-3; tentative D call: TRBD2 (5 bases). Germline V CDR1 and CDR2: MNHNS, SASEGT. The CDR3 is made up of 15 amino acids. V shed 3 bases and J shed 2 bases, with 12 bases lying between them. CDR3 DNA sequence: TGTGCCAGCAGTGATCGGGTAGCGACCACAGATACGCAGTATTTT. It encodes CASSDRVATTDTQYF.

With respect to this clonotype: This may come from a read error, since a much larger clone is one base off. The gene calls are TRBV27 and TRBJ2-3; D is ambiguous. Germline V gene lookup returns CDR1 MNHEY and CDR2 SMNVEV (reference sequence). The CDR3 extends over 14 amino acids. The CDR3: CVSSLQLRTDTQYF. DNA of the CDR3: TGTGTCAGCAGTTTGCAATTACGCACAGATACGCAGTATTTT.

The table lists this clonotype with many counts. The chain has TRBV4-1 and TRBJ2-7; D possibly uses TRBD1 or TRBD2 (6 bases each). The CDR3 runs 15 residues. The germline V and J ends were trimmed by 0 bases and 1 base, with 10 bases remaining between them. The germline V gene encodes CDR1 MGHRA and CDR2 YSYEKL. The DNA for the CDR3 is TGCGCCAGCAGCCAAGAAGGGGGAGGATCCTACGAGCAGTACTTC. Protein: CASSQEGGGSYEQYF.

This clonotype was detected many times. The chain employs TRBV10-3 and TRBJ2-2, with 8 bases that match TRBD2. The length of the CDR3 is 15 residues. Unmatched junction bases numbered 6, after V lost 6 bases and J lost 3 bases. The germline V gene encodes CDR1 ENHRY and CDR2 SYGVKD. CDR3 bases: TGTGCCATCAGGCCCGGGACTAGTGACACCGGGGAGCTGTTTTTT. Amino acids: CAIRPGTSDTGELFF.